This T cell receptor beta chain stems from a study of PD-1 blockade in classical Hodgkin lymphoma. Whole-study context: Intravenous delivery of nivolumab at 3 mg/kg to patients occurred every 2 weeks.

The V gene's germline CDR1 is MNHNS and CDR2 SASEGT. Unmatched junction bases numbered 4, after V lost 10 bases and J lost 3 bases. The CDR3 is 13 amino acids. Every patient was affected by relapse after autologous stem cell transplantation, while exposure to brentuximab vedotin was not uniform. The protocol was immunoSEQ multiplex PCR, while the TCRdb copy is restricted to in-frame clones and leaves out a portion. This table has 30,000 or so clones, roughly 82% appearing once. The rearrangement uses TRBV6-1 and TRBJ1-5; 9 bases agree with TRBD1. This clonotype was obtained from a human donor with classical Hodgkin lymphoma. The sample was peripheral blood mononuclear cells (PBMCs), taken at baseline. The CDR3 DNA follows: TGTGCCATGGGACAGGGCACCAATCAGCCCCAGCATTTT. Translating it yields CAMGQGTNQPQHF.